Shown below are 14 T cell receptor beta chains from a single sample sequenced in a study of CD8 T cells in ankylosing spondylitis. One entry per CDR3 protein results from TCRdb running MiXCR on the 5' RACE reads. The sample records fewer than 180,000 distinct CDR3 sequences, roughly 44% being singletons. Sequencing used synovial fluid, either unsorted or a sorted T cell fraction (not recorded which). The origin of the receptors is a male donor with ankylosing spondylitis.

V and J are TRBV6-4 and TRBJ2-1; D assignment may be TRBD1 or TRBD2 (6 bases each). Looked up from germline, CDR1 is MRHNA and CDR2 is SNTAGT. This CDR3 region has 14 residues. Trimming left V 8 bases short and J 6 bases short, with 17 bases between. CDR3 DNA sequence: TGTGCCAGCGCCCACGAGGGGGAGGTCAATGAGCAGTTCTTC. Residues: CASAHEGEVNEQFF.

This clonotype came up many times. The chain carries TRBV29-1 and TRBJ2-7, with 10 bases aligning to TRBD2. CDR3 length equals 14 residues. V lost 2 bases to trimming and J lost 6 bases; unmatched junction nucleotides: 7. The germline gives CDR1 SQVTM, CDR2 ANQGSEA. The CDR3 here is CSVESGLAASEQYF. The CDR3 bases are TGCAGCGTTGAATCCGGACTAGCGGCGAGCGAGCAGTACTTC.

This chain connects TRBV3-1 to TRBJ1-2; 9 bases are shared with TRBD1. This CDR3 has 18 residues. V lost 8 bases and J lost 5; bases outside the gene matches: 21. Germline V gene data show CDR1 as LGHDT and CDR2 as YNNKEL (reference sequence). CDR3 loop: CASSNPGQGGRRWYGYTF. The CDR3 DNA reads TGTGCCAGCTCCAATCCGGGACAGGGTGGTCGGCGTTGGTATGGCTACACCTTC. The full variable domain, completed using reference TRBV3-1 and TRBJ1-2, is DTAVSQTPKYLVTQMGNDKSIKCEQNLGHDTMYWYKQDSKKFLKIMFSYNNKELIINETVPNRFSPKSPDKAHLNLHINSLELGDSAVYFCASSNPGQGGRRWYGYTFGSGTRLTVV.

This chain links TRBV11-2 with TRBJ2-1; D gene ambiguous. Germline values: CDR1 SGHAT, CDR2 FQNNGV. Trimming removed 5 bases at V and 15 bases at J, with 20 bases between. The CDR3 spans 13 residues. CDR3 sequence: CASSPLMWGRRFF. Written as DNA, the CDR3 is TGTGCCAGCAGCCCGCTGATGTGGGGTAGGAGGTTCTTC. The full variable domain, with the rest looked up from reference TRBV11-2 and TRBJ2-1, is EAGVAQSPRYKIIEKRQSVAFWCNPISGHATLYWYQQILGQGPKLLIQFQNNGVVDDSQLPKDRFSAERLKGVDSTLKIQPAKLEDSAVYLCASSPLMWGRRFFGPGTRLTVL.

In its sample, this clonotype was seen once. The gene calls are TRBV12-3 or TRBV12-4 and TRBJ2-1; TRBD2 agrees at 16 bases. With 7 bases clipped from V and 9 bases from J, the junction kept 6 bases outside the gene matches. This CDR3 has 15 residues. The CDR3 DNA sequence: TGTGCCAGCAACGGGACTAGCGGGAGGGGGGTTGAGCAGTTCTTC. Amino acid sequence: CASNGTSGRGVEQFF.

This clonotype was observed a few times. The CDR3 protein is CASSPTVYYEQYF. DNA for the CDR3: TGTGCCAGCTCACCAACCGTCTACTACGAGCAGTACTTC. The chain couples TRBV18 to TRBJ2-7; D call uncertain. Deletions cut 2 bases from V and 3 bases from J, with 8 bases between. The CDR3 totals 13 residues. CDR1 is KGHSH, CDR2 LQKENI, per germline.

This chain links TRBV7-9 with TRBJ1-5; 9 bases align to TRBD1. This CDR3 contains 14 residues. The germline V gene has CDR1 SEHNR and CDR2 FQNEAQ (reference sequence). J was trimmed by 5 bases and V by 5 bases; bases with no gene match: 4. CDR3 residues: CASSAGTGYQPQHF. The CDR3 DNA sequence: TGTGCCAGCAGCGCCGGGACAGGGTATCAGCCCCAGCATTTT. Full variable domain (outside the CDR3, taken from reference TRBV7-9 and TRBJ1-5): DTGVSQNPRHKITKRGQNVTFRCDPISEHNRLYWYRQTLGQGPEFLTYFQNEAQLEKSRLLSDRFSAERPKGSFSTLEIQRTEQGDSAMYLCASSAGTGYQPQHFGDGTRLSIL.

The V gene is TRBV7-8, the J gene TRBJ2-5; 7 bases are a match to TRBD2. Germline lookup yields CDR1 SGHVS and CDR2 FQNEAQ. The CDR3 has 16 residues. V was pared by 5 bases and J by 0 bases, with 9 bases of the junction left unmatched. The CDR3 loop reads CASSVMTGGYQETQYF. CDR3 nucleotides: TGTGCCAGCAGCGTGATGACGGGGGGTTACCAAGAGACCCAGTACTTC.

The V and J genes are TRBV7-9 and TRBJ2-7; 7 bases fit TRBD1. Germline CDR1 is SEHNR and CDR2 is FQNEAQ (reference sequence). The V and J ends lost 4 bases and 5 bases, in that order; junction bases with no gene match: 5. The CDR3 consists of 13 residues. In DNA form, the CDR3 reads TGTGCCAGCAGCTCGACAGGGTCCCACGAGCAGTACTTC. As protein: CASSSTGSHEQYF. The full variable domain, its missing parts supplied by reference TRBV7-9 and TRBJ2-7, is DTGVSQNPRHKITKRGQNVTFRCDPISEHNRLYWYRQTLGQGPEFLTYFQNEAQLEKSRLLSDRFSAERPKGSFSTLEIQRTEQGDSAMYLCASSSTGSHEQYFGPGTRLTVT.

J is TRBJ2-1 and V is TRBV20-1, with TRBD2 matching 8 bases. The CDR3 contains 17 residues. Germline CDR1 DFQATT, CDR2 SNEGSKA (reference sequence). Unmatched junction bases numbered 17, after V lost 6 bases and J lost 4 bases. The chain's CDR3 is CSAPNTLTSATYNEQFF. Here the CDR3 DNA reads TGCAGTGCCCCCAATACCCTGACTAGCGCTACTTACAATGAGCAGTTCTTC.

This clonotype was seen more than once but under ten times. The CDR3: CSARVAIGGLTEAFF. The CDR3 DNA sequence: TGCAGTGCTAGAGTAGCAATCGGGGGATTAACTGAAGCTTTCTTT. The chain combines TRBV20-1 with TRBJ1-1; D may be TRBD1 (5 bases). Looked up from germline, CDR1 is DFQATT and CDR2 is SNEGSKA (reference sequence). The ends were cut back, 1 base at V and 5 bases at J, with 17 bases in the middle. The CDR3 is 15 residues long.

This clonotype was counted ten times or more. CDR3 amino acids: CASSDGTTSNEQFF. Here the CDR3 DNA reads TGTGCCAGCAGTGACGGGACCACTTCCAATGAGCAGTTCTTC. V usage is TRBV6-4 and J usage is TRBJ2-1; D may be TRBD1 or TRBD2 (5 bases each). The V and J ends lost 2 bases and 6 bases respectively, with 11 bases between them. CDR1 is MRHNA, CDR2 SNTAGT, per germline. The CDR3 covers 14 residues.

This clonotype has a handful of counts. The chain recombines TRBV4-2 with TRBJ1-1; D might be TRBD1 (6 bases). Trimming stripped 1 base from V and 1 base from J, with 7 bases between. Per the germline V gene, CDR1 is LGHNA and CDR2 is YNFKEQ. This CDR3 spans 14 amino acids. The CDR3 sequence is CASSQVGGNTEAFF. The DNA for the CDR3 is TGTGCCAGCAGCCAAGTAGGGGGGAACACTGAAGCTTTCTTT.

In DNA, the CDR3 is TGTGCCAGCGGGGGTGAAAGCTCCTACGAGCAGTACTTC. Residues: CASGGESSYEQYF. The rearrangement uses TRBV11-1 and TRBJ2-7; D is tentatively TRBD1 or TRBD2 (5 bases each). The germline V gene encodes CDR1 SGHAT and CDR2 FQDESV (reference sequence). V lost 8 bases to trimming and J lost 0 bases, with 11 bases between them. The CDR3 covers 13 residues.